This TCR beta chain was identified in a study of blood T cell repertoires in COVID-19. Study details: Whether acute or convalescent, the COVID-19 samples came from the United States, Italy and Spain. T cells, B-cell-depleted T cells, or PBMCs provided the cDNA or gDNA that served as material.

In Seattle, patients joined the study during active infection and were tracked longitudinally. Original handling: How many nucleated cells were present was estimated from reference gene primer amplification. The assay was immunoSEQ multiplex PCR, and TCRdb's table has in-frame clones only and misses some. That table furnishes V, J and clone size, whereas the DNA furnished D and trimming. The data contain some 180,000 clones, around nine tenths of them singletons. This CDR3 has 13 amino acids. Trimming took 7 bases from V and 4 from J; bases not matched to a gene: 4. Germline V CDR1 and CDR2: MNHEY, SMNVEV (reference sequence).

The chain is built from TRBV27 and TRBJ2-5, with TRBD2 matching 9 bases. The source is a man between 50 and 59 years old with COVID-19, enrolled during active disease. Sequencing was performed on peripheral blood. CDR3 residues: CASTKLAGETQYF. The CDR3 DNA reads TGTGCCAGCACCAAACTAGCGGGAGAGACCCAGTACTTC.